This T cell receptor (beta chain) was sequenced in a study of cytomegalovirus exposure and HLA in healthy donors. Overall study context: In an early release, HLA-typed donors contributed tens of millions of unique TCR sequences.

The study ran its PCR with 60 Vbeta and 13 Jbeta primers. Data came from immunoSEQ multiplex PCR; TCRdb stores just in-frame clones and leaves some out. The repertoire table contains around 64,000 clones. From germline, CDR1 is KGHSH and CDR2 LQKENI. V lost 2 bases and J lost 2, with 12 bases in between. The CDR3 has 15 residues. This clonotype was obtained from a female donor in good health and CMV-seropositive. The V and J genes are TRBV18 and TRBJ2-5; the D gene is possibly TRBD1 (6 bases). Sequenced input: PBMCs. The CDR3 nucleotides are TGTGCCAGCTCACCATTCCGGACAGCTCAAGAGACCCAGTACTTC. Its translation: CASSPFRTAQETQYF.